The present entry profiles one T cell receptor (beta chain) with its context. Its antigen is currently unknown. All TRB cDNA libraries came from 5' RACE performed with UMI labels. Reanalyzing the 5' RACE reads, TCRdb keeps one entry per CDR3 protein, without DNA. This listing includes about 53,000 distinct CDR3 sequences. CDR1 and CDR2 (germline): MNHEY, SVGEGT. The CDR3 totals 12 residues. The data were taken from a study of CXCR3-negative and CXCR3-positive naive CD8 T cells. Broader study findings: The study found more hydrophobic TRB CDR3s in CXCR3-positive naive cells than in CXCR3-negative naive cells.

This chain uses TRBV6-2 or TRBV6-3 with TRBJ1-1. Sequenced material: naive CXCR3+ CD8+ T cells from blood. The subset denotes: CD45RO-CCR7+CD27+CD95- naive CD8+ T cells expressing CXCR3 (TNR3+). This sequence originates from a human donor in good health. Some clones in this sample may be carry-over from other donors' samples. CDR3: CATSGAGWPAFF.